The rows below give T cell receptor beta chains drawn from one sample of a study of beta chain features in type 1 diabetes. Clones were read by immunoSEQ multiplex PCR, and TCRdb kept only the in-frame ones, dropping some. This table has 350,000 to 400,000 clones, around 16% appearing once. Sequencing was carried out using naive CD4+ T cells from blood. The receptors were sampled from a young woman in good health. CDR3s include the opening cysteine and the closing phenylalanine or tryptophan. D genes are given only for firm matches. Not every row has a clone size; where given, it reads once, few, many or a size class.

abundance	d_gene	v_gene	j_gene	CDR3aa	CDR3nt
few	TRBD2	TRBV27	TRBJ2-1	CASSFRRESYNEQFF	TGTGCCAGCAGTTTTCGGCGGGAGTCCTACAATGAGCAGTTCTTC
-	TRBD1	TRBV4-2	TRBJ1-1	CASSQPSGGRNTEAFF	TGTGCCAGCAGCCAACCGTCAGGGGGACGGAACACTGAAGCTTTCTTT
-	-	TRBV14	TRBJ2-1	CASSQGRLVGFF	TGTGCCAGCAGCCAAGGCCGACTAGTTGGGTTCTTC
-	-	TRBV14	TRBJ2-2	CASSPTGVWTGELFF	TGTGCCAGCAGCCCGACAGGAGTCTGGACCGGGGAGCTGTTTTTT
-	-	TRBV28	TRBJ1-2	CASSNRRQGYTF	TGTGCCAGCAGTAACCGGCGGCAAGGCTACACCTTC
-	TRBD2	TRBV29-1	TRBJ2-5	CSAGRAGVRETQYF	TGCAGCGCGGGACGGGCGGGAGTACGAGAGACCCAGTACTTC
-	-	TRBV2	TRBJ1-2	CATSREQYGYTF	TGTGCCACCAGCAGAGAACAGTATGGCTACACCTTC
few	-	TRBV9	TRBJ1-5	CASSTDSFNQPQHF	TGTGCCAGCAGCACGGACAGTTTCAATCAGCCCCAGCATTTT
few	TRBD1	TRBV29-1	TRBJ1-1	CSGQKTGDTEAFF	TGCAGCGGTCAAAAGACAGGGGACACTGAAGCTTTCTTT
few	TRBD2	TRBV5-4	TRBJ2-5	CASSLIAGEGETQYF	TGTGCCAGCAGCTTAATAGCGGGAGAGGGGGAGACCCAGTACTTC
-	TRBD2	TRBV5-1	TRBJ2-1	CASSQGSGNDEQFF	TGCGCCAGCAGCCAAGGAAGCGGGAATGATGAGCAGTTCTTC
-	-	TRBV2	TRBJ2-7	CASSVQGSSYEQYF	TGTGCCAGCAGTGTACAGGGAAGCTCCTACGAGCAGTACTTC
few	-	TRBV6-5	TRBJ1-2	CASSYSTSDGYTF	TGTGCCAGCAGTTACTCAACATCCGATGGCTACACCTTC
few	-	TRBV28	TRBJ1-2	CASSPAIRTRTYGYTF	TGTGCCAGCAGCCCCGCCATCCGGACAAGAACCTATGGCTACACCTTC
-	-	TRBV27	TRBJ1-5	CASSSRGDQPQHF	TGTGCCAGCAGTTCCAGGGGTGATCAGCCCCAGCATTTT